The next 2 T cell receptor beta chains were all read from a single sample in a study of cytomegalovirus exposure and HLA in healthy donors. Libraries were prepared by immunoSEQ multiplex PCR; TCRdb keeps only in-frame clonotypes and omits some of them. The sample lists 90,000 to 100,000 clones, 85% to 95% seen once, with 1.1% in the top ten. What was sequenced was PBMCs. These receptors originate from a woman between 25 and 40 years old in good health and CMV-seropositive.

This chain joins TRBV10-1 and TRBJ2-7; 7 nucleotides agree with TRBD2. CDR3 length: 13 residues. Germline-derived CDR1 and CDR2 are WNHNN and SYGVQD (reference sequence). J was trimmed by 3 bases and V by 6 bases; bases with no gene match: 5. Written as DNA, the CDR3 is TGCGCCAGCAGCCCCCCGGGGGGCTACGAGCAGTACTTC. It translates to CASSPPGGYEQYF.

This clone was detected only a few times. The V and J genes are TRBV4-2 and TRBJ2-7; weak D call: TRBD2 (7 bases). V shed 1 base and J shed 6 bases, with 13 bases lying between them. Looked up from germline, CDR1 is LGHNA and CDR2 is YNFKEQ. The CDR3 length is 14 residues. The CDR3 DNA is TGTGCCAGCAGCCAAGTGGGGGGGCTTGGCGAGCAGTACTTC. It yields the protein CASSQVGGLGEQYF.